The T cell receptor beta chain described here comes from a study of neoadjuvant anti-PD-1 for oral cavity cancer. General study results and limits: Higher pretreatment Treg/Th17 ratios tracked higher pretreatment blood clonality.

With 1 base removed from V and 8 bases from J, the gap between germline ends came to 12 bases. The CDR3 totals 13 residues. Germline lookup yields CDR1 SGHTS and CDR2 YDEGEE. Sequencing used immunoSEQ multiplex PCR; TCRdb keeps in-frame clones, though not all of them. Found here are approximately 13,000 clones, roughly 70% of them singletons; the top ten hold less than 3.5%. Regarding time point: after neoadjuvant nivolumab, at surgical resection. Concerning this clone: Its matching antigen is unknown.

This chain uses TRBV5-8 with TRBJ1-2; no firm D call. This specimen was PBMCs, taken after nivolumab (anti-PD-1) treatment. This clonotype was obtained from a person aged 35-79 years with oral cavity squamous cell carcinoma. The CDR3 DNA is TGTGCCAGCAGCTTGTGGGTCCCGGACGGCTACACCTTC. This encodes CASSLWVPDGYTF.